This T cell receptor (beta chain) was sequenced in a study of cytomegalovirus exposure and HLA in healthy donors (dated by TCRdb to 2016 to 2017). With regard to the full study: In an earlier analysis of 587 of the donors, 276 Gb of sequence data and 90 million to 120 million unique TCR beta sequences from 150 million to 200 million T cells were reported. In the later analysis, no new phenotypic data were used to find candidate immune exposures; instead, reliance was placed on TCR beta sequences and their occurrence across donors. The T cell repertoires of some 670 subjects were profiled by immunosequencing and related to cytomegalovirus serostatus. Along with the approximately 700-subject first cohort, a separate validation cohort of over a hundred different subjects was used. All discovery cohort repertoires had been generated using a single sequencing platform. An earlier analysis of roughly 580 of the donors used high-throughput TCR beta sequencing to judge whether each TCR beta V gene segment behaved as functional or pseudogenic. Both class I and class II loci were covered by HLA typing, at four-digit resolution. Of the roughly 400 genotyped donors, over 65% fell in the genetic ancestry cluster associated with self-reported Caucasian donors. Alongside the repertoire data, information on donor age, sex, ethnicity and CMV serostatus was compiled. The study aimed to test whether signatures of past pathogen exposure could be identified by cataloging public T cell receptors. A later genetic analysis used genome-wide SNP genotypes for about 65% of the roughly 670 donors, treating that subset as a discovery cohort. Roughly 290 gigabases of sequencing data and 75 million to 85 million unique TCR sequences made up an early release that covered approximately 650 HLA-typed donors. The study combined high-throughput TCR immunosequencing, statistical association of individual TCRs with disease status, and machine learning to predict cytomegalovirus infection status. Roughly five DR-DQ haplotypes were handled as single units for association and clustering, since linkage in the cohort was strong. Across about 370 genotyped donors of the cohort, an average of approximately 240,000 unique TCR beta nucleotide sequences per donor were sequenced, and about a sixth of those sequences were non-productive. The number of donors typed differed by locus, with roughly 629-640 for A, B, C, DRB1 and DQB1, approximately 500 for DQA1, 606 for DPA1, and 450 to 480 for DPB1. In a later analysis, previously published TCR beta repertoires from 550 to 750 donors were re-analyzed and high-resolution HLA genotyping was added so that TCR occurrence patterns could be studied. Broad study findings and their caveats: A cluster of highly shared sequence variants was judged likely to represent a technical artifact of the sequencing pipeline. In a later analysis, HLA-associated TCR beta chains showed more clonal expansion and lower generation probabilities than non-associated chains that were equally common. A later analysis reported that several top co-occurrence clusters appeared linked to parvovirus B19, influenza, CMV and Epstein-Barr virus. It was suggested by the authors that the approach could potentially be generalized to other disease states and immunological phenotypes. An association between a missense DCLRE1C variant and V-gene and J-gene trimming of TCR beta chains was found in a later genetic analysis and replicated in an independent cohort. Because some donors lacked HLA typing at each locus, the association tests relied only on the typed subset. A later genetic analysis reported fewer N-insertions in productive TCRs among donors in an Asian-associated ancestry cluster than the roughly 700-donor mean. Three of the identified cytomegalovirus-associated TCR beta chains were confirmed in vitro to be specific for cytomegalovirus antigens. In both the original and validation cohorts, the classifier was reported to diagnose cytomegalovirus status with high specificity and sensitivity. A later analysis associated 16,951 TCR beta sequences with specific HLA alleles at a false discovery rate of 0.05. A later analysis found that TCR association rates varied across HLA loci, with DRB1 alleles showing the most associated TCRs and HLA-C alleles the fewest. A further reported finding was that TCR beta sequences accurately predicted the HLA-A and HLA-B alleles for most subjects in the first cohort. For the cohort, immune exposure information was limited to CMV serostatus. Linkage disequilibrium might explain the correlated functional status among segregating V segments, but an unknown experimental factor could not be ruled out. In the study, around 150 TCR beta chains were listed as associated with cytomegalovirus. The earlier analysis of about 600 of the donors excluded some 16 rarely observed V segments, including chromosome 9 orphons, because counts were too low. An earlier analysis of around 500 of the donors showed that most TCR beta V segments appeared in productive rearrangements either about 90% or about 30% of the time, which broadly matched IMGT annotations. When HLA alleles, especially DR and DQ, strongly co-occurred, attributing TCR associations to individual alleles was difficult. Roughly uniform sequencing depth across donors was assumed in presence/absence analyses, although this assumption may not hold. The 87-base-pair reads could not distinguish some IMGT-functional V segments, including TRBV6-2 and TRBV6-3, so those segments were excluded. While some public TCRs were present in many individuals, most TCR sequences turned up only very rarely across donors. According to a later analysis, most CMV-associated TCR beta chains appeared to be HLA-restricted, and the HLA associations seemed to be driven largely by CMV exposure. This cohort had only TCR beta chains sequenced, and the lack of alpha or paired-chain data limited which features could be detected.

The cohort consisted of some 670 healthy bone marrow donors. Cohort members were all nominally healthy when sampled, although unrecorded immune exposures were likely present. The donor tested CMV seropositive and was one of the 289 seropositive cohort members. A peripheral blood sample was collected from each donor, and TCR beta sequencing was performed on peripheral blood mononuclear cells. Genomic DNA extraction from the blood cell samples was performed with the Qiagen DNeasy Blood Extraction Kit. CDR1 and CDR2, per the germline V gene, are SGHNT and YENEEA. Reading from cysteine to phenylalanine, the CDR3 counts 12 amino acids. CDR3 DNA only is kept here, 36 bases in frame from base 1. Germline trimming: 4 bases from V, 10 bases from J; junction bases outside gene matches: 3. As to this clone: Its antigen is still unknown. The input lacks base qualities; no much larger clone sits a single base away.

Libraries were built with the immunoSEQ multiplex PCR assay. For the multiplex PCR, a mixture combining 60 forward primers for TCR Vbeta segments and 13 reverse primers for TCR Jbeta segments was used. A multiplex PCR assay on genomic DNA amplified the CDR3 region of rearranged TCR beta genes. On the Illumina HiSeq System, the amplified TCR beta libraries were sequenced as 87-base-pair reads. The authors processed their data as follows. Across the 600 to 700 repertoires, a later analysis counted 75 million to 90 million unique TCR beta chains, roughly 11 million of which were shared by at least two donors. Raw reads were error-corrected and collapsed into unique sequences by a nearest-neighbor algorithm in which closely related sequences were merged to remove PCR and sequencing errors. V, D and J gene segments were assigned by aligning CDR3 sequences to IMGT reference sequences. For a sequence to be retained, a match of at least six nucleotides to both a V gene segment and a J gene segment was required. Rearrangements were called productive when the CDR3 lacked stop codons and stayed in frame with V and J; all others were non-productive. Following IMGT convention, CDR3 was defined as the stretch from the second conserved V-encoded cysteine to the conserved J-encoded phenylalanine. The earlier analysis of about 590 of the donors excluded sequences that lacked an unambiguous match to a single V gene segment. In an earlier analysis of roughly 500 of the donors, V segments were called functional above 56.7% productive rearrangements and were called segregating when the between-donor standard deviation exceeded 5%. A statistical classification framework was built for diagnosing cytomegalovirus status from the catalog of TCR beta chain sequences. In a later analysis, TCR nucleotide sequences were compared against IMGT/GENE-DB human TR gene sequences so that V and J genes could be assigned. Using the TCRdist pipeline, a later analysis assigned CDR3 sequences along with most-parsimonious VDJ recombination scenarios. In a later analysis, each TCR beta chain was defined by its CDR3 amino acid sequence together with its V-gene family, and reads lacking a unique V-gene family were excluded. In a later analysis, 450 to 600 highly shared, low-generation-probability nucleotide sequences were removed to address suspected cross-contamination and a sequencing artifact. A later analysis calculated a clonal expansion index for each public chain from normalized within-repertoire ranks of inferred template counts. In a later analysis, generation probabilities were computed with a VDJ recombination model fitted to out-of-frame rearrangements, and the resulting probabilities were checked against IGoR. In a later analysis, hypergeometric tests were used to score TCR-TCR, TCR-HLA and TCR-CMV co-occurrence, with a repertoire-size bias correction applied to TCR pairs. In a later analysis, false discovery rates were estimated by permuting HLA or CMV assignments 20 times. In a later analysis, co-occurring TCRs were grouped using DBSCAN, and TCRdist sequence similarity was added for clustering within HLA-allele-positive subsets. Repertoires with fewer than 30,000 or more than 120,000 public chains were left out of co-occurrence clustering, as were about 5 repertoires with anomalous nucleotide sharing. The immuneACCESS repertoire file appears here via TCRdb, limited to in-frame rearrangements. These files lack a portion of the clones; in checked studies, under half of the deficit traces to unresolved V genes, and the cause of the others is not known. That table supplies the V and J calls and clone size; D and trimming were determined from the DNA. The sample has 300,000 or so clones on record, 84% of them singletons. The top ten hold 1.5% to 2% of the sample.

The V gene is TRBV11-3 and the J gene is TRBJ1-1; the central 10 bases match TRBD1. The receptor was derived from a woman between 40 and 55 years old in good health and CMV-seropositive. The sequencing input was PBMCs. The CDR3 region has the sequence CASSSRDRGAFF. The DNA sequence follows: TGTGCCAGCAGCTCCCGGGACAGGGGAGCTTTCTTT.